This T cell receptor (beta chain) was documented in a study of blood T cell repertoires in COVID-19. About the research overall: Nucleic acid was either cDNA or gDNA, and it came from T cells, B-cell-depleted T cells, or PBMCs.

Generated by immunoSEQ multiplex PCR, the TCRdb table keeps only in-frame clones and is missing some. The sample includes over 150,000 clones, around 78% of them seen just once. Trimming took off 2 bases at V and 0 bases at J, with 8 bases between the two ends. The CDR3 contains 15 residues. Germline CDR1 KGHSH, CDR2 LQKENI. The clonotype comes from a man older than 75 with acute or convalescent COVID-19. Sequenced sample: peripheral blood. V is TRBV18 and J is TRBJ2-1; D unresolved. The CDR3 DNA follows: TGTGCCAGCTCACCAGGGTGGAGCTCCTACAATGAGCAGTTCTTC. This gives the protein CASSPGWSSYNEQFF.